This T cell receptor beta chain was identified in a study of T cell repertoires in cytomegalovirus infection. Looking at the study overall: Recently identified HLA-C-restricted CMV epitopes were used, and well-studied HLA-B-restricted CMV epitopes were used as well. Carrying CMV and the relevant HLA type showed in public TCR beta signatures.

TCRdb ran MiXCR on the reads and lists one entry per CDR3 protein. The data hold around 710,000 distinct CDR3 sequences, with approximately 32% observed a single time. Note on this clonotype: As yet, its antigen is unknown.

Study-level points and caveats: Carriers of CMV plus the relevant HLA were identified by cumulative public TCR beta family frequency. HLA-C-restricted CMV-specific TCR beta clonotypes prevailed in the ex vivo response.

Per germline, CDR1 MDHEN and CDR2 SYDVKM. Trimming removed 2 bases at V and 1 base at J, with 14 bases between. The CDR3 has 16 amino acids. The sequence was collected from a human donor in good health (CMV status not recorded). Some clones in this sample may be carry-over from other donors' samples. Sequenced material: cultured CD8+ T cells from PBMCs, taken from culture after CMV antigen stimulation. The chain combines TRBV28 with TRBJ1-1; D gene unclear. CDR3 nucleotides: TGTGCCAGCAGTTTAGGTCCGGTTAGTAGGAACACTGAAGCTTTCTTT. Translation gives CASSLGPVSRNTEAFF.